The present TCR beta chain was sequenced within a study of blood T cell repertoires in COVID-19. Study context: There were acute and convalescent COVID-19 samples, and they came from the United States, Italy and Spain.

With V trimmed by 2 bases and J by 2 bases, 2 bases remained unmatched. Per the germline V gene, CDR1 is MNHNS and CDR2 is SASEGT. The CDR3 consists of 14 residues. Assay: immunoSEQ multiplex PCR; the TCRdb copy retains only in-frame clones and omits some. Seen here are more than 250,000 clones, approximately 85% observed once, and the top ten hold approximately 5.1%. The material sequenced was peripheral blood. The receptor's source is a middle-aged man with active or convalescent COVID-19. The J gene is TRBJ2-7, the V gene TRBV6-1, with 8 nucleotides matching TRBD1. The CDR3 DNA reads TGTGCCAGCAGTGAATACAGGGGGACCTACGAGCAGTACTTC. Protein sequence: CASSEYRGTYEQYF.